This TCR beta chain was identified during a study of T-cell memory formation after mild COVID-19. Germline values: CDR1 SGHAT, CDR2 FQNNGV. V was pared by 8 bases and J by 10 bases, with 10 bases of the junction left unmatched. This CDR3 contains 12 residues. Using constant-segment primers, 5'RACE produced TCR alpha and TCR beta cDNA libraries carrying sample barcodes and UMIs. TCRdb re-derived calls from the 5' RACE reads in MiXCR, one entry per CDR3 protein. The data contain fewer than 250,000 distinct CDR3 sequences, about 27% of them singletons. The V and J genes are TRBV11-2 and TRBJ2-5, with 7 bases aligning to TRBD1. The material sequenced was PBMCs or a T cell subset sorted from them (not recorded which). The TCR comes from an adult woman who had mild COVID-19 (a few samples of this study predate the infection). Cell type and time point are not known. The CDR3 DNA reads as TGTGCCAGCTCCGGACAGGAGAGAAACCAGTACTTC. Translation: CASSGQERNQYF.